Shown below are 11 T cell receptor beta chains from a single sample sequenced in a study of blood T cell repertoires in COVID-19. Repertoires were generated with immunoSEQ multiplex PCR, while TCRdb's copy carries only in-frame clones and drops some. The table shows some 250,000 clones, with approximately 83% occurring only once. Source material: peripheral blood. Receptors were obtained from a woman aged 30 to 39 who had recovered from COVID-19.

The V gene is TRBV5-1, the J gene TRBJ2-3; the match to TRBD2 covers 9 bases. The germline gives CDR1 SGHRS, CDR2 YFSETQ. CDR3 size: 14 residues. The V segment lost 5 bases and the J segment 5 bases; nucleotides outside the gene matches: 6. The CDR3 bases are TGCGCCAGCAGTCTTGCGGGGGGGCTAGATACGCAGTATTTT. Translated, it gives CASSLAGGLDTQYF.

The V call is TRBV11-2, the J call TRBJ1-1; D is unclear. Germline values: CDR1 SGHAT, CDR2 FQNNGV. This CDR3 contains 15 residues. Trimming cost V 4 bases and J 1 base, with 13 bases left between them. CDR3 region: CASSSTGSGNTEAFF. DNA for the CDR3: TGTGCCAGCAGCTCGACGGGATCGGGGAACACTGAAGCTTTCTTT.

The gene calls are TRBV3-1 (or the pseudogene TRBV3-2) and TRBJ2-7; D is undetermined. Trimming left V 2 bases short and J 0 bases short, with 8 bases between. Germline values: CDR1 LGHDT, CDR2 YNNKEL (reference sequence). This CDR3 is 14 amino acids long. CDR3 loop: CASSQTPVSYEQYF. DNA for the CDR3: TGTGCCAGCAGCCAAACCCCGGTCTCCTACGAGCAGTACTTC.

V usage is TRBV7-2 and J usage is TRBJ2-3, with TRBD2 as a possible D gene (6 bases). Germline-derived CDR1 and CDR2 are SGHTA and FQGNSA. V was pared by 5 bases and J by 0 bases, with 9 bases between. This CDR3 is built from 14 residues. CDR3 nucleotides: TGTGCCAGCAGCCCGGGACTTAGCACAGATACGCAGTATTTT. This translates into CASSPGLSTDTQYF.

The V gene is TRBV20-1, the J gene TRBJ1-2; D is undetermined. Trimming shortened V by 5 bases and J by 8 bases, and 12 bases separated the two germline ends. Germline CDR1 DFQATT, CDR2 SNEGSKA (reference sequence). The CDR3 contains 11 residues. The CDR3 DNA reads TGCAGTGCTTACCACCGGGAGGGCTACACCTTC. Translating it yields CSAYHREGYTF.

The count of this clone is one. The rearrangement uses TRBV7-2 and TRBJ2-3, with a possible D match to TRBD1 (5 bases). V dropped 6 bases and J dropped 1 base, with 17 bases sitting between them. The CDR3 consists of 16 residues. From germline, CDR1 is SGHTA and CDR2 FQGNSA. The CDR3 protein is CASSHDFSRGTDTQYF. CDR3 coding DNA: TGTGCCAGCAGTCATGATTTTAGCAGGGGCACAGATACGCAGTATTTT.

CDR3 DNA sequence: TGTGCGAGCGGGACTAGCGGCTACGAGCAGTACTTC. Its protein product is CASGTSGYEQYF. V gene TRBV5-5 combines with J gene TRBJ2-7; 11 positions agree with TRBD2. Germline V CDR1 and CDR2: SGHKS, YYEKEE (reference sequence). This CDR3 has 12 residues.

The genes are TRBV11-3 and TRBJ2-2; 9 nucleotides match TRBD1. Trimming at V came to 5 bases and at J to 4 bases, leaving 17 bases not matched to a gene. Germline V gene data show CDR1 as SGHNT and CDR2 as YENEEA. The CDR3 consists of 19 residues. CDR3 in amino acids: CASSKRPGTGQGPTGELFF. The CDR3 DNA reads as TGTGCCAGCAGCAAACGTCCCGGGACAGGGCAGGGGCCCACCGGGGAGCTGTTTTTT.

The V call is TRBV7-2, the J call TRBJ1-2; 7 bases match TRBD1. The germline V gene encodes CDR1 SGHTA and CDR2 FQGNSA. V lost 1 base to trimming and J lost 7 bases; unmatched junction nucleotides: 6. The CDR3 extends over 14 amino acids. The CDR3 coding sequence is TGTGCCAGCAGCTTAGATACAGGGGTGGGTGGCTACACCTTC. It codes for CASSLDTGVGGYTF.

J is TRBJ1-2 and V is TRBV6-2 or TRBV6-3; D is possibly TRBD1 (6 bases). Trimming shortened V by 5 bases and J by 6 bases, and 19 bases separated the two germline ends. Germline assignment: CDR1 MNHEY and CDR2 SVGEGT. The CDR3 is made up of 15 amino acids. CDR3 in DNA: TGTGCCAGCAGTGATCCTCCCGTGACAGGTCATGGCTACACCTTC. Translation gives CASSDPPVTGHGYTF.

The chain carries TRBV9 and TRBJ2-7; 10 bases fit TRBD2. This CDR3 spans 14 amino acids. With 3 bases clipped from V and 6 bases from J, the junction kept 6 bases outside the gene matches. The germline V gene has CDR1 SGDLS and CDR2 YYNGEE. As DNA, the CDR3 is TGTGCCAGCAGCGAGAGCGGGGGGGCCCGCGAGCAGTACTTC. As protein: CASSESGGAREQYF.